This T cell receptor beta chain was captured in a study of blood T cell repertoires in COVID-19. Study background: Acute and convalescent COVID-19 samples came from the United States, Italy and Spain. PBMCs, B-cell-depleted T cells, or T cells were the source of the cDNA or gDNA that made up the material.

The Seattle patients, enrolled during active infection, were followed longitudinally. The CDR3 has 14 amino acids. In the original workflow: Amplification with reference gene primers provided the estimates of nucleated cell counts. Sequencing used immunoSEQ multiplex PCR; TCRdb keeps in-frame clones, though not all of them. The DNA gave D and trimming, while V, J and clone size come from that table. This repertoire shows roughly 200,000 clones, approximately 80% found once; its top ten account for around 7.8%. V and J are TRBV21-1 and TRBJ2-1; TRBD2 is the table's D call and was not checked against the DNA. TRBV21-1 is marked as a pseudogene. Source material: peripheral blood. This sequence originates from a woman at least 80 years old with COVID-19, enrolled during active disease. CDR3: CASSKGGGVGWQFF. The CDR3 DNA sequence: TGTGCCAGCAGCAAAGGAGGAGGGGTCGGATGGCAGTTCTTC.